This TCR beta chain was found in a study of T cells after yellow fever vaccination. Findings of the study overall: The presence of abundant clonotypes contaminating from the bulk population was possible in FACS-sorted repertoires.

Template switching with 5'RACE generated the TCR cDNA and added a universal primer site and UMIs. MiXCR was run by TCRdb on the 5' RACE reads, yielding one entry per CDR3 protein. The data hold 250,000 or so distinct CDR3 sequences, with 6% to 7.5% observed a single time. This clonotype was observed many times. Antigen unknown. V lost 1 base to trimming and J lost 0 bases, with 11 bases between them. Germline V gene sequence: CDR1 MNHEY, CDR2 SMNVEV (reference sequence). This CDR3 has 16 residues. This clonotype was obtained from a man aged 25 to 40 who received the YFV17D yellow fever vaccine. The specimen was CD4+ T cells sorted from PBMCs, collected 15 days after the yellow fever booster vaccination. The rearrangement links TRBV27 to TRBJ2-3; no clear D gene. Here the CDR3 DNA reads TGTGCCAGCAGTTTATTTACCGCCCTGAGCACAGATACGCAGTATTTT. Protein: CASSLFTALSTDTQYF.